Reported below is one T cell receptor (beta chain). Its antigen is still unknown. These data come from a study of CD8 T cells in ankylosing spondylitis. Study-level findings and limits: Ankylosing spondylitis blood appeared to be characterized by a TCR beta motif of several highly homologous variants. Certain motif variants had earlier been reported in reactive arthritis synovial fluid and blood. Reports say disease-linked clones showed up significantly more in matched ankylosing spondylitis synovial fluid. The disease-linked clones had a CD8+ phenotype and low blood frequencies.

A quantitative 5'-RACE method, one with molecular barcodes, was used to make TCR beta libraries. TCRdb itself ran the 5' RACE reads through MiXCR, one entry per CDR3 protein. The profile shows about 540,000 distinct CDR3 sequences, roughly an eighth of them singletons. Material: blood, either unsorted or a sorted T cell fraction (not recorded which). This clonotype was obtained from a male donor with ankylosing spondylitis.

CDR3 sequence: CASSIDSGLAKNIQYF. CDR3 nucleotides: TGTGCCAGTAGTATAGACTCCGGGCTAGCCAAAAACATTCAGTACTTC. This chain links TRBV19 with TRBJ2-4; D gene uncertain. The CDR3 length is 16 residues. V lost 0 bases and J 0 bases, leaving 9 bases between the germline ends. Germline V gives CDR1 LNHDA, CDR2 SQIVND (reference sequence).